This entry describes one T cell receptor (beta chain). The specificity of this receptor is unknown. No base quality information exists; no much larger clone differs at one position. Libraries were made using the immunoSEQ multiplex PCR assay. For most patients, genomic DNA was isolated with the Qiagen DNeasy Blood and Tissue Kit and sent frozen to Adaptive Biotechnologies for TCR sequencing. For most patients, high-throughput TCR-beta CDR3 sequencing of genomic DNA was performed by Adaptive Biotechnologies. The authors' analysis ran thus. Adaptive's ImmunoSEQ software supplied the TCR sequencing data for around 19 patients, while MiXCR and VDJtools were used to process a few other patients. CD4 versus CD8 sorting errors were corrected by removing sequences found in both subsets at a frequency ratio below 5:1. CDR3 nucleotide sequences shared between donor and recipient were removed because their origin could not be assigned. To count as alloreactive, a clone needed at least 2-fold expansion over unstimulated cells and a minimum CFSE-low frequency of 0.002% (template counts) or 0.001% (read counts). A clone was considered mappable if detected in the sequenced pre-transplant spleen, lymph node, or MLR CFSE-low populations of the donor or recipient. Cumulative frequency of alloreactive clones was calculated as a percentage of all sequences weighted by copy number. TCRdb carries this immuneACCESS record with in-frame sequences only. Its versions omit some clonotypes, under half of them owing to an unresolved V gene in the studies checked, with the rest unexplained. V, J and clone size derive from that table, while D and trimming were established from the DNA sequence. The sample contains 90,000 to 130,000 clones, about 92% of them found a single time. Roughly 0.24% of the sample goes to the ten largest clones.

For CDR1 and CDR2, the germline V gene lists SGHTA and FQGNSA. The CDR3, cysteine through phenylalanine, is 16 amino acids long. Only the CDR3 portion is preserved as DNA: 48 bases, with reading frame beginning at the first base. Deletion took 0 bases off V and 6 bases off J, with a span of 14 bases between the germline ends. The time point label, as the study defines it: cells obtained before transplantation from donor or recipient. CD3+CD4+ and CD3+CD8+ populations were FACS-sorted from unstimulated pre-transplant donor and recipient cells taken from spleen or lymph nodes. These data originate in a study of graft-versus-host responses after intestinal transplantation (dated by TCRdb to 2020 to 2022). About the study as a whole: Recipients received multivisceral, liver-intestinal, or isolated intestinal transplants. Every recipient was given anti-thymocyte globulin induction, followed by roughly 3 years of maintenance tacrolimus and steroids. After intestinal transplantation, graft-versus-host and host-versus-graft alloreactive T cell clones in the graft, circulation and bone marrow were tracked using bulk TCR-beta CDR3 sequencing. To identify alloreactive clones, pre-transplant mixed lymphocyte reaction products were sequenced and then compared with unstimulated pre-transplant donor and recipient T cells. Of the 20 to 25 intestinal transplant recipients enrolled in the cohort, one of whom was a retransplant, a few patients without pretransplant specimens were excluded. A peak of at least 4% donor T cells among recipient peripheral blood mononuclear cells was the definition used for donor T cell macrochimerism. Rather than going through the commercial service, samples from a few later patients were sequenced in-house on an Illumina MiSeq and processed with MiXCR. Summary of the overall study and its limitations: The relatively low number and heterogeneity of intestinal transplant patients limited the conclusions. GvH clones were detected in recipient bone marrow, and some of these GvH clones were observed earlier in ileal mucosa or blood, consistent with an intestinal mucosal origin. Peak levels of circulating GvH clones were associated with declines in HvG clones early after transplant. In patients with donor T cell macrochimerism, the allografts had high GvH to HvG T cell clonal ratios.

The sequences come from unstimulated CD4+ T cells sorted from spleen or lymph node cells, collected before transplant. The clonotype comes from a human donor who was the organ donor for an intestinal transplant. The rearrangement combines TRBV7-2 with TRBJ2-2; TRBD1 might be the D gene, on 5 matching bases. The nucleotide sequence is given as TGTGCCAGCAGCTTAGCGATGCAGGGATTATCCGGGGAGCTGTTTTTT. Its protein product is CASSLAMQGLSGELFF.